One T cell receptor beta chain is described in this entry. What it binds is unknown. These data belong to a study of blood T cells in healthy people across ages. PCR was performed a second time for about 7 to 12 cycles using a sample-barcoded 5' primer and a J-beta primer mix. TCRdb reprocessed the 5' RACE reads via MiXCR and lists one record per CDR3 protein. The data hold some 1.4 million distinct CDR3 sequences, with 35% to 45% observed a single time. With each sample, at least 5 micrograms of total RNA were extracted. Study-level results: Percentage of naive T cells showed a strong correlation with TCR beta diversity.

This receptor was identified in a woman between 18 and 29 years old in good health. Input material: blood.

CDR3: CSGVSLNYGYTF. In nucleotides, the CDR3 is TGCAGTGGGGTCTCCCTTAACTATGGCTACACCTTC. The J gene is TRBJ1-2, the V gene TRBV20-1; D gene unclear. Germline values: CDR1 DFQATT, CDR2 SNEGSKA (reference sequence). The CDR3 totals 12 residues. V lost 7 bases and J lost 1, with 10 bases in between.